Listed below are T cell receptor beta chains from one sample, sequenced in a study of PD-L1 blockade in urothelial cancer. TCRdb's copy holds only in-frame clones and misses some; the assay was immunoSEQ multiplex PCR. The data contain some 42,000 clones, over 65% of them singletons. This material consisted of PBMCs, taken around atezolizumab (anti-PD-L1) treatment. The receptors were gathered from a man between 65 and 79 years old with urothelial cancer. Both conserved end residues are part of each CDR3. Each record gives: CDR3 protein, CDR3 DNA, J gene, V gene, clone size, D gene. The D gene is left open where the match is weak. Size tells how often a clone was seen (once, few, many) or the class of an expanded clone, and some rows leave it out.

CDR3 protein: CASSYGQDYGYTF; CDR3 DNA: TGTGCCAGCTCTTACGGACAGGACTATGGCTACACCTTC; J gene: TRBJ1-2; V gene: TRBV18; clone size: NA; D gene: TRBD1
CDR3 protein: CASSLWTGYEQYF; CDR3 DNA: TGTGCCAGCAGCTTATGGACAGGCTACGAGCAGTACTTC; J gene: TRBJ2-7; V gene: TRBV7-8; clone size: NA; D gene: TRBD1
CDR3 protein: CASRLTGTTYEQYF; CDR3 DNA: TGTGCCAGCAGGTTGACAGGTACCACCTACGAGCAGTACTTC; J gene: TRBJ2-7; V gene: TRBV7-8; clone size: once; D gene: NA
CDR3 protein: CASSLNSGRSYEQYF; CDR3 DNA: TGCGCCAGCAGCTTGAACAGCGGGAGAAGTTACGAGCAGTACTTC; J gene: TRBJ2-7; V gene: TRBV5-1; clone size: NA; D gene: TRBD2
CDR3 protein: CASSLSQGFAEAFF; CDR3 DNA: TGTGCCAGCAGTTTATCGCAGGGTTTTGCTGAAGCTTTCTTT; J gene: TRBJ1-1; V gene: TRBV27; clone size: NA; D gene: NA
CDR3 protein: CASSPSTLFYEQYF; CDR3 DNA: TGTGCCAGCAGCCCTTCGACACTTTTCTACGAGCAGTACTTC; J gene: TRBJ2-7; V gene: TRBV9; clone size: NA; D gene: NA
CDR3 protein: CASSRGQGETGELFF; CDR3 DNA: TGTGCCAGCAGCAGAGGACAGGGGGAAACCGGGGAGCTGTTTTTT; J gene: TRBJ2-2; V gene: TRBV7-9; clone size: NA; D gene: TRBD1
CDR3 protein: CASSGGNTEAFF; CDR3 DNA: TGCGCCAGCTCCGGGGGGAACACTGAAGCTTTCTTT; J gene: TRBJ1-1; V gene: TRBV4-3; clone size: NA; D gene: NA
CDR3 protein: CASSLDFSGGGYTF; CDR3 DNA: TGTGCCAGCAGTCTAGACTTTAGCGGTGGGGGCTACACCTTC; J gene: TRBJ1-2; V gene: TRBV28; clone size: once; D gene: NA
CDR3 protein: CASSGGRSRNEQFF; CDR3 DNA: TGTGCCAGCAGCGGGGGCAGGAGTCGCAATGAGCAGTTCTTC; J gene: TRBJ2-1; V gene: TRBV7-2; clone size: NA; D gene: NA
CDR3 protein: CASSYPGSRIYGYTF; CDR3 DNA: TGTGCCAGCAGTTACCCCGGGTCCAGAATCTATGGCTACACCTTC; J gene: TRBJ1-2; V gene: TRBV6-5; clone size: NA; D gene: NA
CDR3 protein: CASTRSDSNQPQHF; CDR3 DNA: TGTGCCAGCACCCGGTCCGATAGCAATCAGCCCCAGCATTTT; J gene: TRBJ1-5; V gene: TRBV6-6; clone size: NA; D gene: NA
CDR3 protein: CASSQTGFTANEKLFF; CDR3 DNA: TGTGCCAGCAGCCAGACAGGGTTTACGGCTAATGAAAAACTGTTTTTT; J gene: TRBJ1-4; V gene: TRBV5-5; clone size: NA; D gene: TRBD1
CDR3 protein: CASSVEGDHEKLFF; CDR3 DNA: TGTGCCAGCAGCGTAGAGGGGGATCATGAAAAACTGTTTTTT; J gene: TRBJ1-4; V gene: TRBV9; clone size: NA; D gene: NA
CDR3 protein: CASSTGPAGETQYF; CDR3 DNA: TGTGCCAGTAGTACGGGACCTGCGGGGGAGACCCAGTACTTC; J gene: TRBJ2-5; V gene: TRBV19; clone size: NA; D gene: NA
CDR3 protein: CASSAGQGRSHTEAFF; CDR3 DNA: TGTGCCAGCAGTGCGGGACAGGGAAGAAGCCACACTGAAGCTTTCTTT; J gene: TRBJ1-1; V gene: TRBV2; clone size: NA; D gene: TRBD1
CDR3 protein: CASSQADRNLDEQYF; CDR3 DNA: TGCGCCAGCAGCCAAGCCGACAGGAACCTAGACGAGCAGTACTTC; J gene: TRBJ2-7; V gene: TRBV4-1; clone size: NA; D gene: NA
CDR3 protein: CASSPSRAGSGANVLTF; CDR3 DNA: TGTGCCAGCAGCCCCTCGCGAGCAGGGTCTGGGGCCAACGTCCTGACTTTC; J gene: TRBJ2-6; V gene: TRBV11-2; clone size: NA; D gene: NA
CDR3 protein: CASSKEDRDNQPQHF; CDR3 DNA: TGTGCCAGCAGCAAAGAGGACAGGGATAATCAGCCCCAGCATTTT; J gene: TRBJ1-5; V gene: TRBV7-2; clone size: NA; D gene: TRBD1
CDR3 protein: CASSPWGGEKLFF; CDR3 DNA: TGCGCCAGCAGCCCTTGGGGGGGAGAAAAACTGTTTTTT; J gene: TRBJ1-4; V gene: TRBV5-1; clone size: NA; D gene: NA
CDR3 protein: CATWGGSGANVLTF; CDR3 DNA: TGTGCCACCTGGGGGGGGTCTGGGGCCAACGTCCTGACTTTC; J gene: TRBJ2-6; V gene: TRBV6-5; clone size: NA; D gene: TRBD2
CDR3 protein: CASSIDPVGREGYNEQFF; CDR3 DNA: TGTGCCAGTAGTATAGATCCAGTAGGGCGGGAGGGTTACAATGAGCAGTTCTTC; J gene: TRBJ2-1; V gene: TRBV19; clone size: NA; D gene: TRBD2
CDR3 protein: CASSPLDEQFF; CDR3 DNA: TGTGCCAGCAGTCCTCTAGATGAGCAGTTCTTC; J gene: TRBJ2-1; V gene: TRBV25-1; clone size: once; D gene: NA
CDR3 protein: CASSVGLAYEQYF; CDR3 DNA: TGTGCCAGCAGTGTAGGGCTAGCTTACGAGCAGTACTTC; J gene: TRBJ2-7; V gene: TRBV2; clone size: NA; D gene: NA
CDR3 protein: CASSLAQGSTEAFF; CDR3 DNA: TGTGCCAGCAGCTTGGCGCAGGGTAGCACTGAAGCTTTCTTT; J gene: TRBJ1-1; V gene: TRBV11-2; clone size: few; D gene: NA
CDR3 protein: CASSSAREASEKLFF; CDR3 DNA: TGTGCCAGCAGCTCGGCCAGGGAGGCCTCTGAAAAACTGTTTTTT; J gene: TRBJ1-4; V gene: TRBV7-9; clone size: NA; D gene: NA
CDR3 protein: CASSSTGTGLLVTEAFF; CDR3 DNA: TGCGCCAGCAGCTCCACCGGGACAGGGCTCTTGGTCACTGAAGCTTTCTTT; J gene: TRBJ1-1; V gene: TRBV5-1; clone size: NA; D gene: TRBD1